The rows below give T cell receptor beta chains drawn from one sample of a study of shared clonotypes between healthy human individuals. Some clones are missing from TCRdb's copy, which holds only in-frame ones; the method was immunoSEQ multiplex PCR. The data hold about 2.1 million clones, with 85% to 95% observed a single time. The specimen was naive CD8+ T cells from PBMCs. These receptor sequences come from a man aged 18 to 35 in good health. Some clones in this sample may be carry-over from other donors' samples. Both conserved end residues are part of each CDR3. The D gene is left open where the match is weak. Only some rows state a clone size, as once, few, many or a class for expanded clones.

v_call	clone_size	d_call	j_call	cdr3_nt	cdr3_aa
TRBV9	.	.	TRBJ1-5	TGTGCCAGCAGCGATCACGGCAATCAGCCCCAGCATTTT	CASSDHGNQPQHF
TRBV5-8	.	TRBD1	TRBJ1-2	TGTGCCAGCAGTTCGCGACAGGGGGCAGATGGCTACACCTTC	CASSSRQGADGYTF
TRBV28	.	.	TRBJ1-2	TGTGCCAGCAGTTTAAGACAGTTCTATGGCTACACCTTC	CASSLRQFYGYTF
TRBV29-1	.	TRBD2	TRBJ2-3	TGCAGCGTCACTAGCGGGAGCACAGATACGCAGTATTTT	CSVTSGSTDTQYF
TRBV11-2	.	.	TRBJ1-5	TGTGCCAGCAGCTTAGATCTTCCCACTAGCAATCAGCCCCAGCATTTT	CASSLDLPTSNQPQHF
TRBV28	.	.	TRBJ2-7	TGTGCCAGCAGTTCGGACTCCTACGAGCAGTACTTC	CASSSDSYEQYF
TRBV27	once	.	TRBJ2-4	TGTGCCAGCACTCATTCTTGGGGTAGCTTTTCTATTCAGTACTTC	CASTHSWGSFSIQYF
TRBV29-1	.	.	TRBJ1-1	TGCACCGTACGGCCTGAAGCTTTCTTT	CTVRPEAFF
TRBV4-1	.	TRBD1	TRBJ2-7	TGCGCCAGCAGCCAGAGGGGGACGGGACAGGGGTCCTACGAGCAGTACTTC	CASSQRGTGQGSYEQYF
TRBV4-1	.	.	TRBJ1-2	TGCGCCAGCAGCCAAAGCACAGGTGCATTTAATGGCTACACCTTC	CASSQSTGAFNGYTF
TRBV5-1	.	TRBD1	TRBJ1-1	TGCGCCAGCAGCTTGGCATCCCGGACAGGGGGTCTGACTGAAGCTTTCTTT	CASSLASRTGGLTEAFF